Shown below are 32 T cell receptor beta chains from a single sample sequenced in a study of CD8 T cells in ankylosing spondylitis. Study-wide results and limits: Characteristic, it appeared, of ankylosing spondylitis blood was a TCR beta motif of about eight highly homologous variants.

TCRdb called the 5' RACE reads again in MiXCR, with one record for every CDR3 protein. The table lists approximately 550,000 distinct CDR3 sequences, about an eighth of them singletons, with about 6.8% in the top ten. These receptors have no known antigen. Sequenced: blood, either unsorted or a sorted T cell fraction (not recorded which). Receptors originate from a male donor with ankylosing spondylitis.

This clonotype was counted between two and nine times. J is TRBJ1-1 and V is TRBV12-3 or TRBV12-4, with TRBD1 identical over 7 bases. This CDR3 contains 16 residues. With 2 bases clipped from V and 4 bases from J, the junction kept 10 bases outside the gene matches. The CDR3 nucleotides are TGTGCCAGCAGTTTATTTTTAGGGGGCGCAAGCACTGAAGCTTTCTTT. Translating it yields CASSLFLGGASTEAFF.

This clonotype was observed a handful of times. The chain recombines TRBV5-1 with TRBJ2-1; the D gene is possibly TRBD2 (5 bases). The V end lost 0 bases, the J end lost 3 bases, and 7 bases lay between the germline ends. CDR3 length: 14 amino acids. Germline CDR1 SGHRS, CDR2 YFSETQ. The CDR3, as DNA: TGCGCCAGCAGCTTGGTGGAGGTCTACAATGAGCAGTTCTTC. This translates into CASSLVEVYNEQFF.

There are a few counts of this clonotype. The chain joins TRBV7-2 to TRBJ1-2; D is uncertain. Per the germline V gene, CDR1 is SGHTA and CDR2 is FQGNSA. This CDR3 has 15 residues. V was cut by 3 bases and J by 0 bases, with 11 bases left in between. The CDR3 DNA reads as TGTGCCAGCAGCTTCCCGGACGGAGCTAACTATGGCTACACCTTC. It codes for CASSFPDGANYGYTF.

The CDR3, as DNA: TGTGCCAGCAGCCAAGAAGTTAGCTCCGAGCAGTACTTC. Translation: CASSQEVSSEQYF. The chain has TRBV3-1 and TRBJ2-7; D is unclear. Per germline, CDR1 LGHDT and CDR2 YNNKEL (reference sequence). The CDR3 runs to 13 residues. Trimming pared 0 bases from V and 6 bases from J, leaving 9 bases between.

This clonotype was detected only a few times. This rearrangement joins TRBV11-2 to TRBJ2-1; maybe TRBD2 (7 bases). The CDR3 sequence is 17 residues long. Looked up from germline, CDR1 is SGHAT and CDR2 is FQNNGV. V gave up 5 bases and J gave up 3 bases, with 20 bases separating them. The chain's CDR3 is CASSPLGGASSYNEQFF. The DNA of the CDR3 is TGTGCCAGCAGCCCTCTTGGGGGGGCTAGCAGCTACAATGAGCAGTTCTTC.

The chain uses TRBV5-1 and TRBJ2-1, with D maybe TRBD2 (5 bases). The CDR3 extends over 16 amino acids. V was cut by 4 bases and J by 0 bases, with 14 bases left in between. Germline CDR1 SGHRS, CDR2 YFSETQ. The chain's CDR3 is CASSPGSFGSYNEQFF. The CDR3 bases are TGCGCCAGCAGCCCGGGGTCGTTCGGCTCCTACAATGAGCAGTTCTTC. Filled out from reference TRBV5-1 and TRBJ2-1, the complete variable domain reads KAGVTQTPRYLIKTRGQQVTLSCSPISGHRSVSWYQQTPGQGLQFLFEYFSETQRNKGNFPGRFSGRQFSNSRSEMNVSTLELGDSALYLCASSPGSFGSYNEQFFGPGTRLTVL.

V usage is TRBV24-1 and J usage is TRBJ2-3; D is possibly TRBD2 (6 bases). The CDR3 covers 17 residues. CDR1 and CDR2 from the germline V gene are KGHDR and SFDVKD. Trimming removed 4 bases from V and 1 base from J, with 17 bases in between. The CDR3 bases are TGTGCCACCAGTGACCCCAGAGTAGCGGCAGGCACAGATACGCAGTATTTT. Encoded protein: CATSDPRVAAGTDTQYF.

J is TRBJ2-1 and V is TRBV27; 9 nucleotides align to TRBD2. The CDR3 has 15 residues. Trimming removed 5 bases from V and 6 bases from J; junction bases left unmatched: 8. Per germline, CDR1 MNHEY and CDR2 SMNVEV (reference sequence). The CDR3 DNA follows: TGTGCCAGCAGTCGAAGACTAGCGGCCGCCAATGAGCAGTTCTTC. Residues: CASSRRLAAANEQFF.

This clonotype was seen ten or more times. The chain combines TRBV12-3 or TRBV12-4 with TRBJ1-5; TRBD1 might be the D (6 bases). V was pared by 5 bases and J by 7 bases, with 15 bases between. This CDR3 spans 14 amino acids. The CDR3 bases are TGTGCCAGCAGTCGACAGGAGTCCCAGCAGCCCCAGCATTTT. Translating gives CASSRQESQQPQHF.

The chain combines TRBV7-9 with TRBJ2-7; TRBD2 agrees at 12 bases. With V trimmed by 5 bases and J by 2 bases, 4 bases remained unmatched. The CDR3 covers 15 residues. Germline CDR1 reads SEHNR; CDR2 reads FQNEAQ (reference sequence). DNA of the CDR3: TGTGCCAGCAGCACGGGACTAGCGGGCGCCTACGAGCAGTACTTC. Amino acid sequence: CASSTGLAGAYEQYF.

This clonotype came up a few times. This sequence joins TRBV24-1 and TRBJ2-1; 9 nucleotides match TRBD1. The V gene end was trimmed by 12 bases and the J gene end by 4 bases; junction bases not matched to a gene: 9. The CDR3 runs to 14 residues. The germline V gene encodes CDR1 KGHDR and CDR2 SFDVKD. DNA for the CDR3: TGTGCCGCCTTACAGGGGGCCAATTACAATGAGCAGTTCTTC. Translation gives CAALQGANYNEQFF.

The chain employs TRBV21-1 and TRBJ2-2; the D call TRBD1 from the table was never checked on the DNA. TRBV21-1 is a recognized pseudogene. This CDR3 contains 17 residues. CDR3 amino acids: CASSKVGDRGNTGELFF. The DNA for the CDR3 is TGTGCCAGCAGCAAAGTGGGGGACAGGGGGAACACCGGGGAGCTGTTTTTT.

This clonotype was found a few times. The V gene is TRBV4-1, the J gene TRBJ2-1; D gene ambiguous. V lost 0 bases and J lost 9, with 15 bases in between. In germline, CDR1 is MGHRA, CDR2 YSYEKL. This CDR3 is built from 15 residues. CDR3 region: CASSQEVIAPSEQFF. The CDR3 DNA follows: TGCGCCAGCAGCCAAGAGGTAATAGCCCCCAGTGAGCAGTTCTTC.

This clonotype was detected only a few times. The CDR3, as DNA: TGCAGCGTTGATGAGGGGGCGGGTCAGCCCCAGCATTTT. This codes for CSVDEGAGQPQHF. The chain couples TRBV29-1 to TRBJ1-5; 7 positions agree with TRBD1. Germline lookup yields CDR1 SQVTM and CDR2 ANQGSEA. The CDR3 consists of 13 residues. J gave up 6 bases and V 3 bases, and 5 bases lay outside the gene matches.

The chain employs TRBV20-1 and TRBJ2-5; D gene unclear. CDR3 length: 14 residues. Germline CDR1 is DFQATT and CDR2 is SNEGSKA (reference sequence). V lost 1 base, J lost 5 bases, and 14 bases lay in between. The CDR3 sequence is CSARAGKGLETQYF. The CDR3 coding sequence is TGCAGTGCTAGAGCCGGCAAGGGTTTGGAGACCCAGTACTTC.

The J gene is TRBJ2-5, the V gene TRBV5-1, with 9 bases matching TRBD2. The trim removed 0 bases at V and 5 bases at J, leaving 8 bases unmatched. The CDR3 is 16 residues long. CDR1 is SGHRS, CDR2 YFSETQ, per germline. In DNA, the CDR3 is TGCGCCAGCAGCTTGGGGTCCAGCGGGAGGACGGAGACCCAGTACTTC. It translates to CASSLGSSGRTETQYF.

This clonotype showed up just a few times. The chain is built from TRBV11-2 and TRBJ2-5; 10 bases match TRBD2. V was clipped by 4 bases and J by 4 bases; unmatched bases: 9. Per the germline V gene, CDR1 is SGHAT and CDR2 is FQNNGV. The CDR3 is made up of 16 amino acids. CDR3 nucleotide sequence: TGTGCCAGCAGCTGGAGTAGCGGGAGGTCTGCAGAGACCCAGTACTTC. It translates to CASSWSSGRSAETQYF.

There are a few counts of this clonotype. The chain recombines TRBV20-1 with TRBJ2-7; 8 bases agree with TRBD2. V trimming: 5 bases; J trimming: 0 bases; junction bases outside the gene matches: 9. Germline lookup yields CDR1 DFQATT and CDR2 SNEGSKA (reference sequence). CDR3 size: 15 residues. This chain's CDR3 is CSAVTSGSSSYEQYV. CDR3 coding DNA: TGCAGTGCTGTGACCAGCGGGAGTAGCTCCTACGAGCAGTACGTC.

In this sample, this clonotype turned up many times. The chain employs TRBV20-1 and TRBJ2-3, with 9 positions matching TRBD2. The CDR3 totals 14 residues. Germline V gene data show CDR1 as DFQATT and CDR2 as SNEGSKA (reference sequence). After removal of 4 bases from V and 0 bases from J, the junction contained 2 bases not matched to a gene. CDR3 coding DNA: TGCAGTGCTAACGCGGGGGGGAGCACAGATACGCAGTATTTT. It encodes CSANAGGSTDTQYF.

CDR3 DNA sequence: TGCAGTGCTACCAGGGGCAATCAGCCCCAGCATTTT. It encodes CSATRGNQPQHF. The chain has TRBV20-1 and TRBJ1-5; maybe TRBD1 (5 bases). CDR3 length: 12 residues. Germline V gene lookup returns CDR1 DFQATT and CDR2 SNEGSKA (reference sequence). The V end lost 4 bases, the J end lost 2 bases, and 6 bases lay between the germline ends.

This rearrangement joins TRBV11-2 to TRBJ2-2, with a weak D call TRBD2 (5 bases). CDR3 size: 16 residues. Germline V gene lookup returns CDR1 SGHAT and CDR2 FQNNGV. V shed 2 bases and J shed 5 bases, with 15 bases lying between them. The CDR3 DNA reads TGTGCCAGCAGCTTATATTCTTCGGGGTTTACCGGGGAGCTGTTTTTT. It encodes CASSLYSSGFTGELFF.

The gene calls are TRBV24-1 and TRBJ2-3; D is ambiguous. Germline values: CDR1 KGHDR, CDR2 SFDVKD. The CDR3 is 15 amino acids. The germline V and J ends were trimmed by 4 bases and 1 base, with 11 bases remaining between them. In DNA form, the CDR3 reads TGTGCCACCAGTGAGACGAGAGTGGGCACAGATACGCAGTATTTT. The encoded protein is CATSETRVGTDTQYF.

This clonotype was seen a handful of times. V gene TRBV5-1 combines with J gene TRBJ2-3, with D perhaps matching TRBD2 (5 bases). The V end lost 0 bases, the J end lost 2 bases, and 10 bases lay between the germline ends. CDR3 size: 15 residues. Germline assignment: CDR1 SGHRS and CDR2 YFSETQ. The CDR3, as DNA: TGCGCCAGCAGCTTGGGTAGTAGCGACACAGATACGCAGTATTTT. This translates into CASSLGSSDTDTQYF. Combining the CDR3 with reference TRBV5-1 and TRBJ2-3 gives the whole variable domain KAGVTQTPRYLIKTRGQQVTLSCSPISGHRSVSWYQQTPGQGLQFLFEYFSETQRNKGNFPGRFSGRQFSNSRSEMNVSTLELGDSALYLCASSLGSSDTDTQYFGPGTRLTVL.

This sequence joins TRBV5-1 and TRBJ2-2, with D perhaps TRBD2 (5 bases). The V gene lost 1 base and the J gene lost 1 base, with 11 bases spanning the gap. CDR3 length equals 16 residues. The germline V gene has CDR1 SGHRS and CDR2 YFSETQ. The CDR3 bases are TGCGCCAGCAGCTTGCTGGCGGGCAGGAACACCGGGGAGCTGTTTTTT. Amino acid sequence: CASSLLAGRNTGELFF.

This clonotype was counted a few times. The chain carries TRBV5-8 and TRBJ2-7, with a weak D call TRBD2 (6 bases). Between the trimmed V and J ends, which lost 0 bases and 2 bases, there was a span of 21 bases. The CDR3 is made up of 18 amino acids. Germline V CDR1 and CDR2: SGHTS, YDEGEE. DNA for the CDR3: TGTGCCAGCAGCTTGGCCCCAACGGGAGAGACAACAGCCTACGAGCAGTACGTC. It codes for CASSLAPTGETTAYEQYV.

The sample holds a few counts of this clonotype. The chain recombines TRBV6-2 or TRBV6-3 with TRBJ2-3; D perhaps matches TRBD2 (5 bases). The germline V gene encodes CDR1 MNHEY and CDR2 SVGEGT. CDR3 size: 14 residues. V was pared by 2 bases and J by 5 bases, with 11 bases between. The CDR3 bases are TGTGCCAGCAGTTACCGGGGAAGGGAAGATACGCAGTATTTT. Protein: CASSYRGREDTQYF.

Ten or more counts support this clonotype. The chain recombines TRBV7-9 with TRBJ1-1, with D possibly TRBD1 on 6 matching bases. This CDR3 has 14 residues. With 7 bases removed from V and 4 bases from J, the gap between germline ends came to 16 bases. Germline lookup yields CDR1 SEHNR and CDR2 FQNEAQ (reference sequence). Here the CDR3 DNA reads TGTGCCAGCACCCTCATAGGGGGAGGCACTGAAGCTTTCTTT. As protein: CASTLIGGGTEAFF.

The chain uses TRBV28 and TRBJ2-1, with D hard to call. V gave up 4 bases and J gave up 2 bases, with 15 bases separating them. Germline lookup yields CDR1 MDHEN and CDR2 SYDVKM. The CDR3 totals 16 residues. The CDR3 DNA reads as TGTGCCAGCAGTTATTATGTAGCTTTAACCTACAATGAGCAGTTCTTC. Its translation: CASSYYVALTYNEQFF.

This clonotype was seen more than once but under ten times. The rearrangement links TRBV5-1 to TRBJ2-1; TRBD2 is a possible D gene (5 bases). In germline, CDR1 is SGHRS, CDR2 YFSETQ. This CDR3 has 16 amino acids. V was pared by 1 base and J by 5 bases, with 16 bases between. The CDR3 nucleotides read TGCGCCAGCAGCTTGACCACTAGTGAAGCCAACAATGAGCAGTTCTTC. It codes for CASSLTTSEANNEQFF.

In its sample, this clonotype was seen many times. V is TRBV5-5 and J is TRBJ2-1; perhaps TRBD2 as D (5 bases). The length of the CDR3 is 15 residues. V lost 2 bases and J 5 bases, leaving 14 bases between the germline ends. CDR1 and CDR2 (germline): SGHKS, YYEKEE (reference sequence). The CDR3 DNA sequence: TGTGCCAGCAGCTTAGGTACTGGACTTAACAATGAGCAGTTCTTC. Translated: CASSLGTGLNNEQFF.

The chain employs TRBV5-1 and TRBJ2-2; TRBD2 agrees at 8 bases. This CDR3 is built from 15 residues. In germline, CDR1 is SGHRS, CDR2 YFSETQ. After removal of 0 bases from V and 5 bases from J, the junction contained 3 bases not matched to a gene. CDR3 loop: CASSLAASGTGELFF. CDR3 sequence (DNA): TGCGCCAGCAGCTTGGCCGCTAGCGGGACCGGGGAGCTGTTTTTT. Filled out from reference TRBV5-1 and TRBJ2-2, the complete variable domain reads KAGVTQTPRYLIKTRGQQVTLSCSPISGHRSVSWYQQTPGQGLQFLFEYFSETQRNKGNFPGRFSGRQFSNSRSEMNVSTLELGDSALYLCASSLAASGTGELFFGEGSRLTVL.

The chain joins TRBV11-3 to TRBJ2-5; D remains unclear. The CDR3 is made up of 14 amino acids. Trimming pared 1 base from V and 5 bases from J, leaving 11 bases between. Germline values: CDR1 SGHNT, CDR2 YENEEA. CDR3 protein: CASSLGSTLETQYF. CDR3 sequence (DNA): TGTGCCAGCAGCTTAGGCAGTACCTTGGAGACCCAGTACTTC.